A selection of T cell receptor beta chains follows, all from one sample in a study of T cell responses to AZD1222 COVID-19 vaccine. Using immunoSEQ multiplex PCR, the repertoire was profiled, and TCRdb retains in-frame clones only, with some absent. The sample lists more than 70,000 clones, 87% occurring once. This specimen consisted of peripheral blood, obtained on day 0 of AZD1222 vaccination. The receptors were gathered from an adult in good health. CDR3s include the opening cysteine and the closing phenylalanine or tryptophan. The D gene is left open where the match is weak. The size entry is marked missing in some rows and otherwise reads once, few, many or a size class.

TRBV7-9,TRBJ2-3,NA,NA,TGTGCCAGCAGCCCAGGGCGCGGTGGCACAGATACGCAGTATTTT,CASSPGRGGTDTQYF
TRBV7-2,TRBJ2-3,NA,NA,TGTGCCAGCAGCACCTCGGGAGCGGATACGCAGTATTTT,CASSTSGADTQYF
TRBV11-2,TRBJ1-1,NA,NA,TGTGCCAGCAGCTTTACGGGGGGGAACACTGAAGCTTTCTTT,CASSFTGGNTEAFF
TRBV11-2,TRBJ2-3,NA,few,TGTGCCAGCAGCTTAGTTGCGGGTTTTACAGATACGCAGTATTTT,CASSLVAGFTDTQYF
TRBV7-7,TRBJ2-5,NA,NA,TGTGCTAGCAGCTTAGGGGAGATAGAGACCCAGTACTTC,CASSLGEIETQYF
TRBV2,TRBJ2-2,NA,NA,TGTGCCAGCAGGATACAGGGTTACGCCGGGGAGCTGTTTTTT,CASRIQGYAGELFF
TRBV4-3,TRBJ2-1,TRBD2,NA,TGCGCCAGCAGCCAAGACGGGAGGGCCCCGTTCTTC,CASSQDGRAPFF
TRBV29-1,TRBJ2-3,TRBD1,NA,TGCAGCTGTTGGGGTGACTCCAGGGGGACAGATACGCAGTATTTT,CSCWGDSRGTDTQYF
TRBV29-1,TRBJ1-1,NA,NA,TGCAGCGCCTTTTTTAGGAACTTTGTCGCTTTCTTT,CSAFFRNFVAFF
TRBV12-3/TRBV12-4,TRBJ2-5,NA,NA,TGTGCCAGCAGTTTTCAGGGTGAGACCCAGTACTTC,CASSFQGETQYF
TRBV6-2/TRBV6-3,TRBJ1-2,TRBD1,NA,TGTGCCAGCAGCTTTCCACAGGGGCCCGCCGACTATGGCTACACCTTC,CASSFPQGPADYGYTF
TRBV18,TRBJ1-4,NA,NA,TGTGCCAGCTCACCACCAGGGGAGCCTAATGAAAAACTGTTTTTT,CASSPPGEPNEKLFF
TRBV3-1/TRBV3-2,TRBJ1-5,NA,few,TGTGCCAGCAGCCAAGGGATACTACAGCCCCAGCATTTT,CASSQGILQPQHF
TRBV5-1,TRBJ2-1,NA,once,TGCGCCAGCAGCTTGGATCGCCTCTACAATGAGCAGTTCTTC,CASSLDRLYNEQFF
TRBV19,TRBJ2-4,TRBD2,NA,TGTGCCAGTAGTAGAGGACTAGCGGAAAACATTCAGTACTTC,CASSRGLAENIQYF
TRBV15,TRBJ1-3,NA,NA,TGTGCCACCAGCAATATCCGGGGGCGAGCTGGAAACACCATATATTTT,CATSNIRGRAGNTIYF
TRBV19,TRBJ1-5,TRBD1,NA,TGTGCCGGGGGGGGACAGTCTCCTTATCAGCCCCAGCATTTT,CAGGGQSPYQPQHF